This entry lists 18 T cell receptor beta chains sequenced from one sample in a study of radiotherapy plus CTLA-4 blockade in lung cancer. Profiled with immunoSEQ multiplex PCR; TCRdb holds only in-frame clones, not every one. The sample records approximately 100,000 clones, around four fifths being singletons. Sequencing was performed on peripheral blood, taken from a patient treated with radiotherapy plus ipilimumab. The receptors originated from a human donor with non-small cell lung cancer who had a partial response to radiotherapy plus ipilimumab.

The chain carries TRBV5-4 and TRBJ2-2; perhaps TRBD1 as D (7 bases). Germline V gene data show CDR1 as SGHNT and CDR2 as YYREEE (reference sequence). The V end lost 4 bases, the J end lost 3 bases, and 16 bases lay between the germline ends. The CDR3 consists of 16 residues. The CDR3 loop reads CASSNPQGEDTGELFF. Here the CDR3 DNA reads TGTGCCAGCAGCAATCCTCAGGGGGAGGACACCGGGGAGCTGTTTTTT.

In this sample, this clone turned up once. This rearrangement joins TRBV30 to TRBJ2-2; 14 bases are shared with TRBD2. This CDR3 has 16 residues. CDR1 is GTSNPN and CDR2 is SVGIG in the germline V gene (reference sequence). The V gene end was trimmed by 1 base and the J gene end by 5 bases; junction bases not matched to a gene: 3. The chain's CDR3 is CAWSAGLAGVTGELFF. The CDR3 DNA reads TGTGCCTGGAGTGCGGGACTAGCGGGAGTTACCGGGGAGCTGTTTTTT.

This chain connects TRBV27 to TRBJ1-1; 8 bases match TRBD1. CDR1 and CDR2 (germline): MNHEY, SMNVEV (reference sequence). J was trimmed by 3 bases and V by 3 bases; bases with no gene match: 6. This CDR3 comprises 15 residues. For the CDR3, the DNA is TGTGCCAGCAGTTTCTTCCAGGGGGCTCACACTGAAGCTTTCTTT. It encodes CASSFFQGAHTEAFF.

This clone has just a few counts. This sequence joins TRBV7-9 and TRBJ2-3; D is possibly TRBD1 (6 bases). From germline, CDR1 is SEHNR and CDR2 FQNEAQ (reference sequence). With 4 bases removed from V and 5 bases from J, the gap between germline ends came to 7 bases. The CDR3 is 12 residues long. This chain's CDR3 is CASSWTEDTQYF. The CDR3, as DNA: TGTGCCAGCAGCTGGACAGAAGATACGCAGTATTTT. The full variable domain, rest sourced from reference TRBV7-9 and TRBJ2-3, is DTGVSQNPRHKITKRGQNVTFRCDPISEHNRLYWYRQTLGQGPEFLTYFQNEAQLEKSRLLSDRFSAERPKGSFSTLEIQRTEQGDSAMYLCASSWTEDTQYFGPGTRLTVL.

This sequence joins TRBV18 and TRBJ2-2, with no clear D. The CDR3 loop spans 14 amino acids. Trimming pared 2 bases from V and 7 bases from J, leaving 11 bases between. Germline loops: CDR1 KGHSH, CDR2 LQKENI. CDR3 region: CASSPGLLGGELFF. CDR3 bases: TGTGCCAGCTCACCAGGGCTGCTTGGCGGGGAGCTGTTTTTT.

The chain is built from TRBV2 and TRBJ2-3, with 11 nucleotides matching TRBD2. The CDR3 covers 15 residues. Germline lookup yields CDR1 SNHLY and CDR2 FYNNEI. The junction had 6 bases not matched to a gene; V was cut back by 8 bases and J by 2 bases. The CDR3 nucleotides are TGTGCCAGCGAGGGACTAGCGGTTGACACAGATACGCAGTATTTT. Its protein product is CASEGLAVDTDTQYF. The full variable domain, with the rest looked up from reference TRBV2 and TRBJ2-3, is EPEVTQTPSHQVTQMGQEVILRCVPISNHLYFYWYRQILGQKVEFLVSFYNNEISEKSEIFDDQFSVERPDGSNFTLKIRSTKLEDSAMYFCASEGLAVDTDTQYFGPGTRLTVL.

This clone was seen a few times. The genes are TRBV6-5 and TRBJ2-7; TRBD2 matches at 8 bases. Germline CDR1 is MNHEY and CDR2 is SVGAGI. The CDR3 length is 15 residues. V shed 4 bases and J 3 bases; nucleotides not matched to a gene: 8. As DNA, the CDR3 is TGTGCCAGCAGTTTAAGCGGGAGAGGTTTCTACGAGCAGTACTTC. Its translation: CASSLSGRGFYEQYF.

This chain connects TRBV27 to TRBJ2-1; D perhaps matches TRBD2 (6 bases). Trimming stripped 2 bases from V and 4 bases from J, with 6 bases between. This CDR3 contains 13 residues. In germline, CDR1 is MNHEY, CDR2 SMNVEV (reference sequence). The CDR3 region is CASSLGGYNEQFF. CDR3 sequence (DNA): TGTGCCAGCAGTTTAGGGGGGTACAATGAGCAGTTCTTC.

The chain carries TRBV7-2 and TRBJ1-1, with D perhaps matching TRBD1 (5 bases). The V gene lost 1 base and the J gene lost 3 bases, with 6 bases spanning the gap. From germline, CDR1 is SGHTA and CDR2 FQGNSA. The CDR3 loop spans 13 amino acids. The CDR3 here is CASSLGGDTEAFF. CDR3 coding DNA: TGTGCCAGCAGCTTAGGGGGGGACACTGAAGCTTTCTTT.

This clone was counted between two and nine times. In nucleotides, the CDR3 is TGTGCCAGCAGCTGGGGACAGGGGGGGGGTGAGCAGTACTTC. Residues: CASSWGQGGGEQYF. This sequence joins TRBV2 and TRBJ2-7, with 11 bases fitting TRBD1. Looked up from germline, CDR1 is SNHLY and CDR2 is FYNNEI. V was clipped by 6 bases and J by 7 bases; unmatched bases: 8. This CDR3 is 14 amino acids long.

The chain joins TRBV6-5 to TRBJ2-5; D unclear. Per the germline V gene, CDR1 is MNHEY and CDR2 is SVGAGI. V shed 5 bases and J shed 13 bases, with 14 bases lying between them. CDR3 length equals 11 residues. Here the CDR3 reads CASSEVGGVYF. As DNA, the CDR3 is TGTGCCAGCAGTGAAGTCGGCGGAGTGTACTTC.

CDR3 coding DNA: TGTGCCAGCAGTTTATTTACATACACTGAAGCTTTCTTT. Translated: CASSLFTYTEAFF. The rearrangement uses TRBV28 and TRBJ1-1; no reliable D call. V lost 1 base to trimming and J lost 3 bases, with 6 bases between them. Looked up from germline, CDR1 is MDHEN and CDR2 is SYDVKM. This CDR3 has 13 amino acids.

This clone has just a few counts. The J gene is TRBJ1-1, the V gene TRBV7-9, with TRBD1 matching over 7 bases. Looked up from germline, CDR1 is SEHNR and CDR2 is FQNEAQ (reference sequence). CDR3 length equals 14 residues. J was trimmed by 5 bases and V by 5 bases; bases with no gene match: 8. The CDR3 sequence: CASSEQGIGTEAFF. As DNA, the CDR3 is TGTGCCAGCAGCGAACAGGGGATTGGGACTGAAGCTTTCTTT.

This clone was picked up one time. V gene TRBV9 combines with J gene TRBJ2-5; 12 bases match TRBD2. V shed 3 bases, J shed 1 base, and the junction held 1 base outside the gene matches. The CDR3 has 15 amino acids. Germline-derived CDR1 and CDR2 are SGDLS and YYNGEE. Here the CDR3 reads CASSEGLAGQETQYF. CDR3 bases: TGTGCCAGCAGCGAGGGACTAGCGGGCCAAGAGACCCAGTACTTC.

V and J are TRBV7-9 and TRBJ2-5; D possibly corresponds to TRBD1 (6 bases). V was trimmed by 5 bases and J by 0 bases, leaving 13 bases between them. The germline CDR1 and CDR2 sequences are SEHNR and FQNEAQ (reference sequence). This CDR3 is built from 15 residues. CDR3 sequence reads: CASSHWTAHQETQYF. CDR3 bases: TGTGCCAGCAGCCACTGGACAGCGCACCAAGAGACCCAGTACTTC.

This chain connects TRBV5-4 to TRBJ2-7, with a tentative D call TRBD1 (5 bases). Trimming cost V 2 bases and J 3 bases, with 12 bases left between them. The germline V gene has CDR1 SGHNT and CDR2 YYREEE (reference sequence). This CDR3 has 14 amino acids. The CDR3 protein is CASSLSGRGYEQYF. The CDR3 region has the DNA TGTGCCAGCAGCTTATCAGGAAGGGGCTACGAGCAGTACTTC. Drawing the rest from reference TRBV5-4 and TRBJ2-7, the complete variable domain is ETGVTQSPTHLIKTRGQQVTLRCSSQSGHNTVSWYQQALGQGPQFIFQYYREEENGRGNFPPRFSGLQFPNYSSELNVNALELDDSALYLCASSLSGRGYEQYFGPGTRLTVT.

The rearrangement links TRBV5-1 to TRBJ1-2; no definite D call. Trimming took off 2 bases at V and 2 bases at J, with 19 bases between the two ends. This CDR3 comprises 17 residues. Per the germline V gene, CDR1 is SGHRS and CDR2 is YFSETQ. The CDR3, as DNA: TGCGCCAGCAGCTTAACTACGCCCTCGGCCAAGAACTATGGCTACACCTTC. It specifies CASSLTTPSAKNYGYTF.

The V gene is TRBV4-1, the J gene TRBJ2-6; 7 positions agree with TRBD1. The trim removed 0 bases at V and 4 bases at J, leaving 6 bases unmatched. The CDR3 runs to 17 residues. Germline V gene data show CDR1 as MGHRA and CDR2 as YSYEKL. The CDR3 loop is CASSQERVGGGANVLTF. CDR3 coding DNA: TGCGCCAGCAGCCAAGAAAGAGTAGGGGGCGGGGCCAACGTCCTGACTTTC.